The 10 T cell receptor beta chains in this list originate from one sample, sequenced in a study of T cell responses to AZD1222 COVID-19 vaccine. Assay: immunoSEQ multiplex PCR; the TCRdb copy retains only in-frame clones and omits some. The sample records 140,000 to 150,000 clones, 91% being singletons. The specimen was peripheral blood, collected on day 0 of AZD1222 vaccination. These receptors were taken from an adult in good health.

J is TRBJ2-2 and V is TRBV2; D ambiguous. Trimming removed 3 bases from V and 13 bases from J, with 12 bases in between. CDR3 length equals 12 residues. Germline loops: CDR1 SNHLY, CDR2 FYNNEI. In DNA, the CDR3 is TGTGCCAGCAGTGAGCCCCCAGAGGCGCTGTTTTTT. Translation gives CASSEPPEALFF.

The rearrangement links TRBV18 to TRBJ1-4; D might be TRBD1 (6 bases). V was shortened by 3 bases and J by 0 bases, with 8 bases between the two germline ends. CDR3 length equals 15 residues. Germline V lookup: CDR1 KGHSH, CDR2 LQKENI. CDR3 DNA sequence: TGTGCCAGCTCACCCCAGGGGACAACTAATGAAAAACTGTTTTTT. Protein product: CASSPQGTTNEKLFF.

The chain has TRBV27 and TRBJ1-6, with TRBD1 matching 7 bases. This CDR3 comprises 14 residues. Trimming removed 7 bases from V and 8 bases from J; junction bases left unmatched: 8. From germline, CDR1 is MNHEY and CDR2 SMNVEV (reference sequence). The CDR3 DNA sequence: TGTGCCAGCATGAGGTCAGGGGGTCATTCACCCCTCCACTTT. This translates into CASMRSGGHSPLHF.

The J gene is TRBJ1-4, the V gene TRBV7-9; possible D gene TRBD1, 6 bases. This CDR3 is built from 14 residues. Germline CDR1 is SEHNR and CDR2 is FQNEAQ (reference sequence). The ends were cut back, 5 bases at V and 11 bases at J, with 18 bases in the middle. The CDR3 reads CASSPARDNPKLFF. The CDR3 nucleotides are TGTGCCAGCAGCCCTGCCCGGGACAATCCGAAACTGTTTTTT.

The chain employs TRBV19 and TRBJ2-7; the D gene is possibly TRBD1 (5 bases). Trimming pared 3 bases from V and 3 bases from J, leaving 15 bases between. Germline lookup yields CDR1 LNHDA and CDR2 SQIVND (reference sequence). The CDR3 contains 15 residues. CDR3 in DNA: TGTGCCAGTAGTATCGATCGGACACCTAACTACGAGCAGTACTTC. As protein: CASSIDRTPNYEQYF.

This chain joins TRBV24-1 and TRBJ2-1; D remains ambiguous. The CDR3 has 11 residues. V lost 3 bases to trimming and J lost 10 bases, with 6 bases between them. From germline, CDR1 is KGHDR and CDR2 SFDVKD. In DNA form, the CDR3 reads TGTGCCACCAGTGATGGGCAGGAGCAGTTCTTC. Translation gives CATSDGQEQFF.

The J gene is TRBJ2-7, the V gene TRBV5-4; TRBD2 aligns across 9 bases. The CDR3 extends over 14 amino acids. V was pared by 7 bases and J by 6 bases, with 11 bases of the junction left unmatched. Germline CDR1 SGHNT, CDR2 YYREEE (reference sequence). The CDR3 protein is CASGSYSGGPEQYF. The CDR3 DNA reads TGTGCCAGCGGCAGTTATAGCGGGGGCCCCGAGCAGTACTTC. The variable domain in full, with the rest retrieved from reference TRBV5-4 and TRBJ2-7, is ETGVTQSPTHLIKTRGQQVTLRCSSQSGHNTVSWYQQALGQGPQFIFQYYREEENGRGNFPPRFSGLQFPNYSSELNVNALELDDSALYLCASGSYSGGPEQYFGPGTRLTVT.

The V and J genes are TRBV5-4 and TRBJ2-5; TRBD2 aligns across 11 bases. From germline, CDR1 is SGHNT and CDR2 YYREEE (reference sequence). V trimming: 3 bases; J trimming: 5 bases; junction bases outside the gene matches: 6. The CDR3 is 15 amino acids. The CDR3 loop reads CASSWLAGGGETQYF. CDR3 coding DNA: TGTGCCAGCAGCTGGCTAGCGGGAGGTGGGGAGACCCAGTACTTC.

The CDR3, as DNA: TGTGCCAGCAGCTTAGCGACCGGACAGGGGGCGAGGTCTTTCTTT. This sequence encodes CASSLATGQGARSFF. This rearrangement joins TRBV7-8 to TRBJ1-1; 11 bases agree with TRBD1. The CDR3 sequence is 15 residues long. The trim removed 0 bases at V and 12 bases at J, leaving 9 bases unmatched. Germline loops: CDR1 SGHVS, CDR2 FQNEAQ.

The CDR3 sequence is CASSLTGGQETQYF. CDR3 bases: TGTGCCAGCAGCCTCACAGGGGGTCAAGAGACCCAGTACTTC. This rearrangement joins TRBV11-3 to TRBJ2-5; 8 positions agree with TRBD1. V lost 5 bases and J lost 2; bases outside the gene matches: 4. The germline V gene has CDR1 SGHNT and CDR2 YENEEA. The CDR3 has 14 amino acids.